This T cell receptor (beta chain) was sequenced for a study of control samples from healthy donors and cancer patients. Trimming took off 4 bases at V and 4 bases at J, with 9 bases between the two ends. This CDR3 contains 13 residues. Germline values: CDR1 KGHDR, CDR2 SFDVKD. The method was immunoSEQ multiplex PCR; TCRdb's version includes in-frame clones alone and lacks a portion of them. The table records fewer than 85,000 clones, approximately 94% of them present only once. Sequenced input: blood. The receptor was isolated from a woman aged 30 to 39 in good health. The chain is built from TRBV24-1 and TRBJ1-1; the D is unclear. In DNA form, the CDR3 reads TGTGCCACCAGTGACCCGCGCGGCACTGAAGCTTTCTTT. It specifies CATSDPRGTEAFF.